A single sample is the source of the 9 T cell receptor beta chains below, sequenced in a study. TCRdb re-derived calls from the 5' RACE reads in MiXCR, one entry per CDR3 protein. The data show roughly 55,000 distinct CDR3 sequences, more than 20% seen once. Material for sequencing was tumor-infiltrating naive CD4+ T cells sorted from the breast tumor. The sample's subset: naive CD4+ T cells, CD4+CD45RA+CD25-. The receptors were sampled from a female donor with breast cancer.

This clonotype has at least ten counts. The V call is TRBV7-8, the J call TRBJ1-2; the match to TRBD1 covers 10 bases. Germline lookup yields CDR1 SGHVS and CDR2 FQNEAQ. V lost 5 bases to trimming and J lost 7 bases; unmatched junction nucleotides: 7. This CDR3 is built from 14 residues. The CDR3 bases are TGTGCCAGCAGCGGGACAGGGGAAGGCCTTGGCTACACCTTC. Translated, it gives CASSGTGEGLGYTF.

Many counts were recorded for this clonotype. The J gene is TRBJ1-2, the V gene TRBV29-1; 7 bases agree with TRBD1. After removal of 7 bases from V and 8 bases from J, the junction contained 13 bases not matched to a gene. The CDR3 contains 13 residues. In germline, CDR1 is SQVTM, CDR2 ANQGSEA. CDR3 amino acids: CSARATGAGGYTF. The CDR3, as DNA: TGCAGCGCCAGAGCAACAGGGGCAGGCGGCTACACCTTC.

The V call is TRBV4-1, the J call TRBJ2-5, with a possible D match to TRBD2 (8 bases). Germline CDR1 is MGHRA and CDR2 is YSYEKL. The CDR3 extends over 14 amino acids. V lost 3 bases, J lost 6 bases, and 14 bases lay in between. The CDR3 DNA is TGCGCCAGCAGCCACCCCGGGAGGGGGCAGACCCAGTACTTC. Protein: CASSHPGRGQTQYF.

This chain joins TRBV7-8 and TRBJ2-1, with 9 bases lining up with TRBD1. In germline, CDR1 is SGHVS, CDR2 FQNEAQ. V lost 5 bases and J lost 8; bases outside the gene matches: 10. The CDR3 spans 15 residues. CDR3 sequence: CASSLQGASVDEQFF. The CDR3 DNA reads as TGTGCCAGCAGCCTACAGGGGGCTAGCGTGGATGAGCAGTTCTTC.

The table lists this clonotype with a few counts. This chain joins TRBV28 and TRBJ1-5; perhaps TRBD1 as D (5 bases). CDR1 is MDHEN, CDR2 SYDVKM, per germline. The V end lost 6 bases, the J end lost 8 bases, and 14 bases lay between the germline ends. This CDR3 contains 13 residues. The CDR3, as DNA: TGTGCCAGCAGCCTTAACCGGGGCGAGCCCCAGCATTTT. It specifies CASSLNRGEPQHF.

Turning to this clonotype: This clone may be a read error of a much larger clone one base away. V and J are TRBV6-6 and TRBJ2-2, with D perhaps matching TRBD2 (5 bases). CDR1 MNHNY and CDR2 SVGAGI come from the germline V gene (reference sequence). This CDR3 has 13 amino acids. The CDR3 coding sequence is TGTGCCAGCCGCAATATGAACACCGGGGAGCGGTTTTTT. Protein: CASRNMNTGERFF.

The chain couples TRBV3-1 to TRBJ2-1, with 8 positions matching TRBD2. The CDR3 spans 17 residues. In germline, CDR1 is LGHDT, CDR2 YNNKEL (reference sequence). V lost 0 bases, J lost 10 bases, and 14 bases stayed unmatched. This CDR3 reads CASSQDKARAGAREQFF. CDR3 coding DNA: TGTGCCAGCAGCCAAGATAAAGCCCGAGCGGGAGCTCGGGAGCAGTTCTTC.

The V and J genes are TRBV5-1 and TRBJ1-1, with D hard to call. Trimming took off 5 bases at V and 0 bases at J, with 11 bases between the two ends. The germline V gene has CDR1 SGHRS and CDR2 YFSETQ. This CDR3 spans 14 amino acids. This CDR3 reads CASSTVSMNTEAFF. In nucleotides, the CDR3 is TGCGCCAGCAGTACAGTGAGCATGAACACTGAAGCTTTCTTT.

This clonotype was detected only a few times. This CDR3 reads CASTPRVARTDTQYF. The DNA for the CDR3 is TGTGCCAGCACCCCGCGGGTAGCTCGCACAGATACGCAGTATTTT. This chain joins TRBV27 and TRBJ2-3; tentatively, D is TRBD2 (5 bases). This CDR3 spans 15 amino acids. Trimming pared 7 bases from V and 1 base from J, leaving 15 bases between. Germline CDR1 is MNHEY and CDR2 is SMNVEV (reference sequence).